The 18 T cell receptor beta chains presented below share a single source sample, sequenced in a study of shared T cell receptors in the human thymus. Assay: immunoSEQ multiplex PCR; the TCRdb copy retains only in-frame clones and omits some. The data show about 540,000 clones, around 78% seen once. The same data also contributed to another study, on human thymus T cells.

The sequencing input was thymocytes. The receptors were sampled from a boy less than two years old with a congenital heart defect.

This chain joins TRBV7-2 and TRBJ2-1, with D tentatively TRBD2 (5 bases). CDR1 and CDR2 from the germline V gene are SGHTA and FQGNSA. The CDR3 covers 17 residues. V was shortened by 5 bases and J by 0 bases, with 17 bases between the two germline ends. CDR3: CASSLRGPISSYNEQFF. CDR3 in DNA: TGTGCCAGCAGCCTCAGAGGGCCAATCAGCTCCTACAATGAGCAGTTCTTC.

This clone was counted a few times. The V call is TRBV6-5, the J call TRBJ2-7; D possibly corresponds to TRBD1 (6 bases). This CDR3 is built from 14 residues. V lost 5 bases and J 6 bases, leaving 17 bases between the germline ends. In germline, CDR1 is MNHEY, CDR2 SVGAGI. CDR3: CASSRVERGGEQYF. CDR3 DNA: TGTGCCAGCAGTAGGGTGGAGAGAGGGGGCGAGCAGTACTTC.

V and J are TRBV9 and TRBJ2-2, with 12 bases aligning to TRBD2. CDR1 SGDLS and CDR2 YYNGEE come from the germline V gene. The CDR3 consists of 18 residues. V trimming: 4 bases; J trimming: 3 bases; junction bases outside the gene matches: 10. The DNA for the CDR3 is TGTGCCAGCAGCTCTGGACTAGCGGGACGGGGAGACACCGGGGAGCTGTTTTTT. Its protein product is CASSSGLAGRGDTGELFF.

J is TRBJ2-3 and V is TRBV19; TRBD1 matches at 7 bases. Germline V gives CDR1 LNHDA, CDR2 SQIVND (reference sequence). The CDR3 has 13 residues. The J segment lost 3 bases and the V segment lost 5 bases, leaving 2 bases of the junction unmatched. The CDR3 region is CASSSQGTDTQYF. The CDR3 DNA reads TGTGCCAGTAGTTCACAGGGGACAGATACGCAGTATTTT.

The rearrangement joins TRBV11-2 to TRBJ2-3, with D possibly matching TRBD2 (6 bases). The CDR3 is 14 amino acids. The ends were cut back, 3 bases at V and 2 bases at J, with 9 bases in the middle. The germline CDR1 and CDR2 sequences are SGHAT and FQNNGV. The DNA of the CDR3 is TGTGCCAGCAGCTTTCGCGGGACCACAGATACGCAGTATTTT. This gives the protein CASSFRGTTDTQYF.

This clone was picked up one time. The chain uses TRBV21-1 and TRBJ2-1; the table's D call of TRBD2 was not tested on the DNA. TRBV21-1 is shown as a pseudogene. The CDR3 contains 18 residues. In DNA, the CDR3 is TGTGCCAGCAGCAAAAGGACTAGGGGAAAAAGCTCCTACAATGAGCAGTTCTTC. It specifies CASSKRTRGKSSYNEQFF.

The chain joins TRBV21-1 to TRBJ1-1; the tabulated D call, TRBD1, remains unverified against the DNA. TRBV21-1 is a pseudogene locus. This CDR3 region has 15 residues. DNA of the CDR3: TGTGCCAGCAGCAAAGGAGGGCGGACAGCCGATGAAGCTTTCTTT. It translates to CASSKGGRTADEAFF.

J is TRBJ2-7 and V is TRBV5-1, with 8 bases matching TRBD1. CDR1 is SGHRS and CDR2 is YFSETQ in the germline V gene. The CDR3 totals 15 residues. The trim removed 7 bases at V and 2 bases at J, leaving 11 bases unmatched. Here the CDR3 reads CASGGQGVGPYEQYF. The CDR3, as DNA: TGCGCCAGCGGCGGACAGGGAGTGGGGCCCTACGAGCAGTACTTC.

This chain joins TRBV6-5 and TRBJ2-7; 7 bases are shared with TRBD1. The CDR3 has 14 amino acids. V lost 4 bases and J lost 0; bases outside the gene matches: 3. The germline gives CDR1 MNHEY, CDR2 SVGAGI. The CDR3 nucleotides read TGTGCCAGCAGTTCGTCAGGGGGCTCCTACGAGCAGTACTTC. Protein product: CASSSSGGSYEQYF.

The chain carries TRBV6-8 and TRBJ1-1; D remains unclear. Trimming cost V 3 bases and J 3 bases, with 14 bases left between them. The V gene's germline CDR1 is MNHGY and CDR2 SAAAGT. This CDR3 contains 15 residues. The CDR3 DNA is TGTGCCAGCAGTTATTTGGGAGGAGGGTACACTGAAGCTTTCTTT. Protein sequence: CASSYLGGGYTEAFF.

V usage is TRBV29-1 and J usage is TRBJ1-1; 7 bases are shared with TRBD1. The V gene end was trimmed by 3 bases and the J gene end by 4 bases; junction bases not matched to a gene: 14. The germline V gene has CDR1 SQVTM and CDR2 ANQGSEA. This CDR3 contains 16 residues. CDR3 in DNA: TGCAGCGTTGATGAGGACAGGACTGAGTCATCCACTGAAGCTTTCTTT. It codes for CSVDEDRTESSTEAFF. Drawing the rest from reference TRBV29-1 and TRBJ1-1, the complete variable domain is SAVISQKPSRDICQRGTSLTIQCQVDSQVTMMFWYRQQPGQSLTLIATANQGSEATYESGFVIDKFPISRPNLTFSTLTVSNMSPEDSSIYLCSVDEDRTESSTEAFFGQGTRLTVV.

CDR3 sequence reads: CAPYRPSTYEQYF. The CDR3 DNA sequence: TGTGCCCCCTACAGGCCATCCACCTACGAGCAGTACTTC. The chain links TRBV2 to TRBJ2-7; possibly TRBD1 for D (5 bases). V was pared by 11 bases and J by 2 bases, with 16 bases between. Germline CDR1 SNHLY, CDR2 FYNNEI. The CDR3 is made up of 13 amino acids.

V and J are TRBV4-3 and TRBJ2-1; 8 positions agree with TRBD2. There are 17 residues in the CDR3. Germline assignment: CDR1 LGHNA and CDR2 YSLEER. With 0 bases clipped from V and 2 bases from J, the junction kept 6 bases outside the gene matches. DNA for the CDR3: TGCGCCAGCAGCCAAGACCCGAGCGGGAGACCCTACAATGAGCAGTTCTTC. It codes for CASSQDPSGRPYNEQFF.

This chain joins TRBV5-1 and TRBJ2-3; no firm D call. Between the trimmed V and J ends, which lost 7 bases and 0 bases, there was a span of 9 bases. The CDR3 consists of 13 residues. The V gene's germline CDR1 is SGHRS and CDR2 YFSETQ. The CDR3 reads CASRVTSTDTQYF. In DNA, the CDR3 is TGCGCCAGCCGCGTCACTAGCACAGATACGCAGTATTTT.

This chain uses TRBV27 with TRBJ2-5; 7 positions agree with TRBD2. There are 16 residues in the CDR3. Germline V gene sequence: CDR1 MNHEY, CDR2 SMNVEV (reference sequence). J gave up 3 bases and V 4 bases, and 11 bases lay outside the gene matches. CDR3: CASSSMMGGGKETQYF. The DNA for the CDR3 is TGTGCCAGCAGTTCCATGATGGGGGGGGGTAAAGAGACCCAGTACTTC.

The V gene is TRBV7-9, the J gene TRBJ2-4; D possibly corresponds to TRBD1 (5 bases). This CDR3 comprises 14 residues. Trimming removed 1 base from V and 1 base from J, with 5 bases in between. From germline, CDR1 is SEHNR and CDR2 FQNEAQ (reference sequence). CDR3: CASSLGGAKNIQYF. The CDR3 DNA reads as TGTGCCAGCAGCTTAGGGGGCGCCAAAAACATTCAGTACTTC.

The genes are TRBV29-1 and TRBJ1-4; D uncertain. V lost 5 bases and J 5 bases, leaving 12 bases between the germline ends. Germline values: CDR1 SQVTM, CDR2 ANQGSEA. The CDR3 totals 13 residues. The CDR3 reads CSVWRGRNEKLFF. CDR3 nucleotide sequence: TGCAGCGTTTGGCGAGGGCGGAATGAAAAACTGTTTTTT.

This rearrangement joins TRBV15 to TRBJ2-3; D perhaps matches TRBD1 (7 bases). Between the trimmed V and J ends, which lost 7 bases and 6 bases, there was a span of 14 bases. The CDR3 has 13 amino acids. Germline CDR1 LNHNV, CDR2 YYDKDF (reference sequence). Here the CDR3 DNA reads TGTGCCACCACCCAGGGGGGAGCCGATACGCAGTATTTT. This encodes CATTQGGADTQYF.